This T cell receptor beta chain was identified in a study of PD-1 blockade in classical Hodgkin lymphoma. Study-wide points: Complete responders' diversity at baseline resembled that of newly diagnosed patients. Reports described newly diagnosed patients as having lower baseline TCR diversity than healthy donors.

Regarding this clone: Its antigen is as yet unknown.

Brentuximab vedotin exposure varied among the patients, all of whom had relapsed after autologous stem cell transplantation. Patients had relapsed/refractory classical Hodgkin lymphoma with complete response, partial response or progressive disease as best response. The method was immunoSEQ multiplex PCR; TCRdb's version includes in-frame clones alone and lacks a portion of them. Among about 60,000 clones listed, about 88% were seen once. Unmatched junction bases numbered 3, after V lost 1 base and J lost 7 bases. Germline lookup yields CDR1 SGHRS and CDR2 YFSETQ. The CDR3 is 15 amino acids. Sequencing used peripheral blood mononuclear cells (PBMCs), obtained at baseline. The V gene is TRBV5-1, the J gene TRBJ2-1; 12 bases fit TRBD2. This receptor was taken from a human donor with classical Hodgkin lymphoma. The CDR3 DNA reads as TGCGCCAGCAGCTTGTGGCTAGCGGGAGGGAATGAGCAGTTCTTC. Amino acid sequence: CASSLWLAGGNEQFF.